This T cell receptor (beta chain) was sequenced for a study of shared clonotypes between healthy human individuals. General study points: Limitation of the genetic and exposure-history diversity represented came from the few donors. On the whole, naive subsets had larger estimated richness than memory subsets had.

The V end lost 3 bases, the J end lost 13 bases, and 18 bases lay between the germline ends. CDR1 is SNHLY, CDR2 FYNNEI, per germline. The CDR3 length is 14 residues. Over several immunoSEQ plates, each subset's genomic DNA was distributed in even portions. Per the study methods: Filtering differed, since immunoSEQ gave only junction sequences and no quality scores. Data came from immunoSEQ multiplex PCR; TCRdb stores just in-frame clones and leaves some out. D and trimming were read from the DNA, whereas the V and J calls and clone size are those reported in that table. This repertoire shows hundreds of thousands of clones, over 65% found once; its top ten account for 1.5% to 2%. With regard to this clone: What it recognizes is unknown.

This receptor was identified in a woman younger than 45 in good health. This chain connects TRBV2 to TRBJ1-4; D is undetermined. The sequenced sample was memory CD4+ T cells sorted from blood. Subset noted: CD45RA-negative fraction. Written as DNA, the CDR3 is TGTGCCAGCAGTGACAGGACGTCCCCTCCGCGACTGTTTTTT. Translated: CASSDRTSPPRLFF.